The TCR beta chain under discussion was sequenced for a study of blood T cells in healthy people across ages. Then a second PCR, running roughly 7 to 11 cycles, was carried out with a sample-barcoded 5' primer and a J-beta primer mix. TCRdb re-called the 5' RACE reads with MiXCR, one entry per CDR3 protein. There are around 800,000 distinct CDR3 sequences in the sample; about half occur only once, and 18% lies in the top ten. For this clonotype: Antigen unknown.

Study observations and caveats: TCR beta diversity, measured per million T cells, fell in a roughly linear way with age.

The material sequenced was blood. The sequence derives from a man older than 75 in good health.

CDR3 residues: CAISESEGGEQFF. CDR3 nucleotide sequence: TGTGCCATCAGTGAGTCGGAAGGTGGTGAGCAGTTCTTC. The V gene is TRBV10-3, the J gene TRBJ2-1; D unclear. There are 13 residues in the CDR3. CDR1 is ENHRY and CDR2 is SYGVKD in the germline V gene. V was clipped by 0 bases and J by 9 bases, with 9 bases between them.